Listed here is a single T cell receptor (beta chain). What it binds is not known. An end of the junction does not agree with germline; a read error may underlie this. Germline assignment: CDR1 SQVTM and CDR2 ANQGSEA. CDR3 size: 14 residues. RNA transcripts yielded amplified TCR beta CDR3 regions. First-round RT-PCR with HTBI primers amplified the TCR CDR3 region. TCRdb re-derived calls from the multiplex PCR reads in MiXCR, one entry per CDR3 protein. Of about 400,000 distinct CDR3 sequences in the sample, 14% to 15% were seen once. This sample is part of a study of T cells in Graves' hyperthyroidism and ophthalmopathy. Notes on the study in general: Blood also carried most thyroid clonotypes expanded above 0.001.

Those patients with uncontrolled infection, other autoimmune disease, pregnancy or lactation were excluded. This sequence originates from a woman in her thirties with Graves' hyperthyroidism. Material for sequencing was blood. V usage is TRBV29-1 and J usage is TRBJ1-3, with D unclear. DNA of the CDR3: TGCGGCGTTGAAGATGGGTACTCTGGAAACACCATATATTTT. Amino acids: CGVEDGYSGNTIYF.